Presented here are 3 T cell receptor beta chains from one specimen sequenced in a study of blood T cells in healthy people across ages. A second 7 to 11 cycle PCR used barcoded and J-beta primers. TCRdb processed the 5' RACE reads anew with MiXCR; each CDR3 protein has one entry. This table holds 1.5 million to 2 million distinct CDR3 sequences, about 28% found once. The sequencing input was blood. The receptors were gathered from a woman aged 25 to 39 in good health.

This clonotype was recorded a few times. The chain employs TRBV29-1 and TRBJ2-3, with D perhaps TRBD2 (6 bases). Germline lookup yields CDR1 SQVTM and CDR2 ANQGSEA. The CDR3 runs 15 residues. V was cut by 6 bases and J by 0 bases, with 16 bases left in between. The CDR3 DNA sequence: TGCAGCGTGGGGGGTGGGCTAGATAGCACAGATACGCAGTATTTT. Translation: CSVGGGLDSTDTQYF.

V is TRBV12-3 or TRBV12-4 and J is TRBJ1-1; D is unresolved. Trimming stripped 3 bases from V and 3 bases from J, with 5 bases between. The CDR3 runs 12 residues. CDR3 nucleotides: TGTGCCAGCAGTTTCTCCTACACTGAAGCTTTCTTT. This encodes CASSFSYTEAFF.

The chain couples TRBV11-2 to TRBJ2-1; TRBD1 might be the D (5 bases). Germline CDR1 reads SGHAT; CDR2 reads FQNNGV. This CDR3 spans 16 amino acids. The V end was cut by 5 bases, the J end by 5 bases, with 19 bases between. The CDR3 is CASSPYPGHEDNEQFF. The CDR3 region has the DNA TGTGCCAGCAGCCCCTACCCTGGACACGAGGACAATGAGCAGTTCTTC. Based on the CDR3 plus reference TRBV11-2 and TRBJ2-1, the full variable domain is EAGVAQSPRYKIIEKRQSVAFWCNPISGHATLYWYQQILGQGPKLLIQFQNNGVVDDSQLPKDRFSAERLKGVDSTLKIQPAKLEDSAVYLCASSPYPGHEDNEQFFGPGTRLTVL.